Described below is a single T cell receptor beta chain sequence and its context. The data were obtained in a study of post-analysis software for immune sequencing data. Prepared libraries of TCR beta cDNA carried unique molecular identifiers. TCRdb called the PCR reads again in MiXCR, with one record for every CDR3 protein. This repertoire shows some 690,000 distinct CDR3 sequences, approximately 59% found once; its top ten account for approximately 10%. Specimen: blood. The TCR was taken from a girl aged 2-10 years with multiple sclerosis.

The CDR3 DNA reads TGCAGTGCTATAACTAGCGGGGGGATGAATGAGCAGTTCTTC. Residues: CSAITSGGMNEQFF. The rearrangement joins TRBV20-1 to TRBJ2-1; TRBD2 agrees at 12 bases. The trim removed 4 bases at V and 7 bases at J, leaving 5 bases unmatched. CDR3 size: 14 residues. Germline V lookup: CDR1 DFQATT, CDR2 SNEGSKA (reference sequence).